The clone carrying this T cell receptor beta chain was seen just once. This entry comes from a study of blood T cell repertoires in COVID-19. Study at large: The study drew acute and convalescent COVID-19 samples from the United States, Italy and Spain.

Assay used: immunoSEQ multiplex PCR; TCRdb lists only in-frame clones, some missing. The sample records a few hundred thousand clones, around 82% being singletons. Germline V gene sequence: CDR1 SGHNT, CDR2 YYREEE (reference sequence). V lost 4 bases to trimming and J lost 4 bases; unmatched junction nucleotides: 10. This CDR3 is 15 amino acids long. The source is a person between 65 and 79 years old with COVID-19, enrolled during active disease. The sequenced sample consisted of peripheral blood. This chain links TRBV5-4 with TRBJ2-5; 7 bases line up with TRBD1. The CDR3 region is CASSLPGRQGETQYF. The CDR3 nucleotides read TGTGCCAGCAGCCTTCCGGGTCGACAGGGAGAGACCCAGTACTTC.